A selection of T cell receptor beta chains follows, all from one sample in a study of blood T cell repertoires in COVID-19. Clones were read by immunoSEQ multiplex PCR, and TCRdb kept only the in-frame ones, dropping some. This sample has fewer than 250,000 clones, with approximately 84% found just once. Sequenced: PBMCs or T cells enriched from blood (not recorded which). Receptors originate from a woman between 25 and 40 years old who had recovered from COVID-19. Both conserved end residues are part of each CDR3. Fields, in order: CDR3 DNA, CDR3 protein, clone size, V gene, J gene, D gene. A D gene is named only where the DNA matches it firmly. Clone size, where shown, is once, few, many, or a class for clones that have expanded.

TGTGCCAGCTGTATTAACAGGGGGTACACTGAAGCTTTCTTT	CASCINRGYTEAFF	.	TRBV18	TRBJ1-1	TRBD1
TGTGCCAGCAGCTCAGGGCCGGCTACGAAGACCCAGTACTTC	CASSSGPATKTQYF	.	TRBV11-3	TRBJ2-5	.
TGCGCCAGCAGCTTAACAGGGAAAACGAACACCGGGGAGCTGTTTTTT	CASSLTGKTNTGELFF	.	TRBV5-1	TRBJ2-2	.
TGTGCCAGCAGCCTTACCAGGGAACGGAACTACGAGCAGTACTTC	CASSLTRERNYEQYF	few	TRBV3-1/TRBV3-2	TRBJ2-7	.
TGTGCCAGCAGCCAAGATGAGGTGGGGACCCAGTACTTC	CASSQDEVGTQYF	.	TRBV14	TRBJ2-5	.
TGTGCCAGCCGACAGGGGGACCAGATGAACACTGAAGCTTTCTTT	CASRQGDQMNTEAFF	.	TRBV28	TRBJ1-1	TRBD1
TGTGCCAGCAGCCGTACTAGCGGGGGGGCTGTAGATACGCAGTATTTT	CASSRTSGGAVDTQYF	once	TRBV11-2	TRBJ2-3	TRBD2
TGTGCCAGCTTCGACCGGGAATTAGGAGAGACCCAGTACTTC	CASFDRELGETQYF	few	TRBV18	TRBJ2-5	.
TGCGCCAGCAGCTTGGTAGGGCGGGATAAAGATACGCAGTATTTT	CASSLVGRDKDTQYF	.	TRBV5-1	TRBJ2-3	.
TGTGCCAGCAGCTTAACACGGGACAGGGTGGGTGGCTACACCTTC	CASSLTRDRVGGYTF	.	TRBV7-3	TRBJ1-2	TRBD1
TGTGCCAGCAGCCGGGGACAGGGCTCCTACGAGCAGTACTTC	CASSRGQGSYEQYF	.	TRBV5-6	TRBJ2-7	TRBD1
TGTGCCAGCAGTCTCTGGGTGGGGAGGGACACTGAAGCTTTCTTT	CASSLWVGRDTEAFF	.	TRBV3-1/TRBV3-2	TRBJ1-1	.
TGTGCCAGCACGCTAGCGGGAGTCCGGAATGAGCAGTTCTTC	CASTLAGVRNEQFF	many	TRBV11-1	TRBJ2-1	TRBD2
TGTGCCAGCAGTTCCAGGATATTTAATGAAAAACTGTTTTTT	CASSSRIFNEKLFF	once	TRBV3-1/TRBV3-2	TRBJ1-4	.
TGTGCCAGTGAGAACAGGGCGGGGGGCTATGAGCAGTTCTTC	CASENRAGGYEQFF	.	TRBV9	TRBJ2-1	TRBD2
TGTGCCAGCACCCCGTCGGGAGGGTCGGGTCAGCCCCAGCATTTT	CASTPSGGSGQPQHF	.	TRBV6-5	TRBJ1-5	.
TGCGCCAGCCGGCGGGACTGCAATCAGCCCCAGCATTTT	CASRRDCNQPQHF	.	TRBV23-1	TRBJ1-5	.
TGTGCCATCAGCCAAAATTACGAGCAGTACTTC	CAISQNYEQYF	once	TRBV10-3	TRBJ2-7	.
TGTGCCAGCAGCTTAGAGGGGACTCTGCTTAATACGCAGTATTTT	CASSLEGTLLNTQYF	few	TRBV7-2	TRBJ2-3	.
TGCGCCAGCAGCATGGCCAGCCTATGGAGCTCCTACAATGAGCAGTTCTTC	CASSMASLWSSYNEQFF	.	TRBV5-1	TRBJ2-1	.
TGCAGCGTTGAAGATTCCCAGGGGAGTGGTCAGCCCCAGCATTTT	CSVEDSQGSGQPQHF	few	TRBV29-1	TRBJ1-5	.
TGTGCCAGCAGCCTCACCCCTCGTCGGACGGGGGGCACAGATACGCAGTATTTT	CASSLTPRRTGGTDTQYF	.	TRBV3-1/TRBV3-2	TRBJ2-3	.
TGTGCCAGCAGCTTAACATTAGCTAGCGGCGAGACCCAGTACTTC	CASSLTLASGETQYF	.	TRBV7-3	TRBJ2-5	TRBD2
TGCGCCAGCAGTGATCCAGGATCTGAAGCTTTCTTT	CASSDPGSEAFF	.	TRBV10-1	TRBJ1-1	.
TGTGCCAGCAGCTTAGCCAGCGGGGGCTCCTACAATGAGCAGTTCTTC	CASSLASGGSYNEQFF	once	TRBV7-9	TRBJ2-1	TRBD2
TGTGCCAGCAGCGTAACGGGGACAACGACTAGCACAGATACGCAGTATTTT	CASSVTGTTTSTDTQYF	.	TRBV9	TRBJ2-3	.
TGCGCCAGCAGCTTAACAGTCTCCTACGAGCAGTACTTC	CASSLTVSYEQYF	.	TRBV5-1	TRBJ2-7	.
TGTGCCAGCCTCTCATCCGGACAGGCTGCTGGCAATCAGCCCCAGCATTTT	CASLSSGQAAGNQPQHF	.	TRBV2	TRBJ1-5	TRBD1
TGTGCCAGCCCCCGGGTCTATGGCTACACCTTC	CASPRVYGYTF	many	TRBV2	TRBJ1-2	.
TGTGCCAGCAGTTTTATCTCACAGGTTAATGAAAAACTGTTTTTT	CASSFISQVNEKLFF	few	TRBV28	TRBJ1-4	.
TGTGCCAGCAGCTTGACTTGGCAGGCCCCCAACACCATATATTTT	CASSLTWQAPNTIYF	.	TRBV5-5	TRBJ1-3	.
TGTGCCACCGGGACTAGCGGCTTCACAGATACGCAGTATTTT	CATGTSGFTDTQYF	.	TRBV3-1/TRBV3-2	TRBJ2-3	TRBD2
TGTGCCAGCAGCTTGAGAGGGCCCTATAATTCACCCCTCCACTTT	CASSLRGPYNSPLHF	.	TRBV7-3	TRBJ1-6	.
TGTGCCAGCAGGATCGACAACCGAAACACCGGGGAGCTGTTTTTT	CASRIDNRNTGELFF	.	TRBV6-5	TRBJ2-2	.
TGTGCCACCAGGGCCCGGGTGCTAGGCTCTGAAGCTTTCTTT	CATRARVLGSEAFF	few	TRBV24-1	TRBJ1-1	.
TGCGCCAGCAGCTTAGGAGGCCTTCCCCTCTATGGCTACACCTTC	CASSLGGLPLYGYTF	few	TRBV5-1	TRBJ1-2	.
TGTGCCATCCATGACGGACAGGGGGCTTATGGCTACACCTTC	CAIHDGQGAYGYTF	.	TRBV10-3	TRBJ1-2	TRBD1
TGCAGCGCCGACAGGGGGCTGGGTGAGACCCAGTACTTC	CSADRGLGETQYF	.	TRBV29-1	TRBJ2-5	TRBD1
TGTGCCAGCAGCTCCGACAGGGTCGTGAACATTCAGTACTTC	CASSSDRVVNIQYF	.	TRBV11-2	TRBJ2-4	TRBD1
TGTGCCAGCAGCTTACCCGACAGGGAAATAAGGGACCCATATGGCTACACCTTC	CASSLPDREIRDPYGYTF	once	TRBV7-9	TRBJ1-2	TRBD1
TGTGCCAGCAGGATTTCCGGGGCAGGGGGCTCTAACTATGGCTACACCTTC	CASRISGAGGSNYGYTF	.	TRBV7-8	TRBJ1-2	TRBD1
TGTGCCAGCAGCCAAGTTAGTTTGAGAGTTGGTGCAGATACGCAGTATTTT	CASSQVSLRVGADTQYF	.	TRBV3-1/TRBV3-2	TRBJ2-3	.
TGTGCCAGCAGCCGTGACAGGGCGGGAGGACATGAGCAGTTCTTC	CASSRDRAGGHEQFF	.	TRBV7-9	TRBJ2-1	.
TGTGCCAGCAGGAGGGACAGGGCAGGGGCACAGACCCAGTACTTC	CASRRDRAGAQTQYF	.	TRBV6-5	TRBJ2-5	TRBD1
TGTGCCAGCAGTGTTGCGAGCAATCAGCCCCAGCATTTT	CASSVASNQPQHF	.	TRBV2	TRBJ1-5	.
TGTGCCAGCAGCTTGACTGGTTTAACCACCGGGGAGCTGTTTTTT	CASSLTGLTTGELFF	few	TRBV5-4	TRBJ2-2	.
TGTGCCAGCAGCTTAGTGAGCGGGGGGGCGGGAGAGACCCAGTACTTC	CASSLVSGGAGETQYF	.	TRBV7-2	TRBJ2-5	TRBD2
TGTGCCAGCAGTTACTCGGGTACAGTGAACACTGAAGCTTTCTTT	CASSYSGTVNTEAFF	.	TRBV6-5	TRBJ1-1	.
TGTGCCAGCAGCTTACGACAGGGTCTTAATTCACCCCTCCACTTT	CASSLRQGLNSPLHF	.	TRBV11-1	TRBJ1-6	TRBD1
TGTGCCACCAGCAGAATAGGGGATAATGAGCAGTTCTTC	CATSRIGDNEQFF	.	TRBV15	TRBJ2-1	.
TGTGCTAGTGGTTTGGCAGCCTCCCGGACAGGGGGATACGGCTATGGCTACACCTTC	CASGLAASRTGGYGYGYTF	.	TRBV12-5	TRBJ1-2	TRBD1